The 29 T cell receptor beta chains below were found in one sample sequenced in a study of T cells expressing NK-cell markers. TCRdb re-called the 5' RACE reads, yielding one record per CDR3 amino acid sequence without DNA. The record lists 500,000 to 700,000 distinct CDR3 sequences, of which the ten most abundant hold about 3.6%. Material for sequencing was blood T cells: a sorted CD56 or NKG2C T cell subset, CD4+ or CD8+ T cells, or bulk PBMC T cells (not recorded which). The receptors stem from a man younger than 35 in good health.

The chain uses TRBV6-5 and TRBJ2-4; TCRdb proposes TRBD2, but this gene call is untestable without DNA. CDR1 is MNHEY, CDR2 SVGAGI, per germline. This CDR3 is built from 15 residues. CDR3 protein: CASSLQRHGGNIQYF.

The V call is TRBV9, the J call TRBJ2-1. The CDR3 has 17 residues. Germline V gene lookup returns CDR1 SGDLS and CDR2 YYNGEE. The CDR3 loop reads CASSVDGVLSSYNEQFF.

V gene TRBV20-1 combines with J gene TRBJ2-3; with no DNA, the TCRdb D assignment of TRBD1 cannot be verified. The CDR3 runs to 16 residues. The germline CDR1 and CDR2 sequences are DFQATT and SNEGSKA (reference sequence). The CDR3: CSASPSTGRVTDTQYF.

V and J are TRBV29-1 and TRBJ2-3. Germline CDR1 and CDR2: SQVTM and ANQGSEA. The CDR3 is 15 amino acids. The CDR3 sequence is CSVERMQTSTDTQYF.

The chain couples TRBV3-1 to TRBJ2-2. The CDR3 length is 15 residues. Germline lookup yields CDR1 LGHDT and CDR2 YNNKEL (reference sequence). CDR3 residues: CASSQGGFRAGELFF.

The chain couples TRBV7-9 to TRBJ2-6; the TRBD1 assignment by TCRdb is unverifiable without DNA. This CDR3 is built from 17 residues. The germline V gene encodes CDR1 SEHNR and CDR2 FQNEAQ (reference sequence). The CDR3 reads CASSPRTGRPGANVLTF.

The J gene is TRBJ2-1, the V gene TRBV11-2; TCRdb reports TRBD1, a call that lacks DNA to check it against. Germline V gene sequence: CDR1 SGHAT, CDR2 FQNNGV. The CDR3 spans 12 residues. The CDR3 sequence: CASSSTPFEQFF.

The rearrangement uses TRBV7-9 and TRBJ2-7; TCRdb proposes TRBD1, but this gene call is untestable without DNA. The CDR3 spans 14 residues. The V gene's germline CDR1 is SEHNR and CDR2 FQNEAQ (reference sequence). CDR3 sequence: CASSFKGASYEQYF.

J is TRBJ2-2 and V is TRBV10-2. The CDR3 covers 15 residues. Looked up from germline, CDR1 is WSHSY and CDR2 is SAAADI. The CDR3 region is CASSEWAANTGELFF.

The chain couples TRBV3-1 to TRBJ2-2; lacking DNA, the TRBD2 call made by TCRdb goes unchecked. The germline CDR1 and CDR2 sequences are LGHDT and YNNKEL (reference sequence). The CDR3 totals 16 residues. CDR3 residues: CASSQTSGRYSGELFF.

This chain joins TRBV20-1 and TRBJ1-5; absent DNA, TCRdb's TRBD1 call cannot be checked. This CDR3 has 14 amino acids. CDR1 and CDR2 from the germline V gene are DFQATT and SNEGSKA (reference sequence). The chain's CDR3 is CSARRQGPNQPQHF.

This sequence joins TRBV6-5 and TRBJ2-3; lacking DNA, the TRBD2 call made by TCRdb goes unchecked. Germline V gives CDR1 MNHEY, CDR2 SVGAGI. The CDR3 runs 15 residues. CDR3 loop: CASSYGGRLSDTQYF.

The gene calls are TRBV10-3 and TRBJ2-1; TCRdb's D call of TRBD2 is untestable without DNA. The CDR3 is 15 residues long. CDR1 is ENHRY, CDR2 SYGVKD, per germline. The CDR3 here is CAISGLAAGYNEQFF.

The chain joins TRBV6-5 to TRBJ1-2. The CDR3 is made up of 14 amino acids. Germline V CDR1 and CDR2: MNHEY, SVGAGI. The CDR3 loop reads CASSYRGSLYGYTF.

This chain links TRBV7-2 with TRBJ2-7; absent DNA, TCRdb's TRBD2 call cannot be checked. The CDR3 spans 15 residues. Germline V gene sequence: CDR1 SGHTA, CDR2 FQGNSA. The CDR3 spells CASSREGLARYEQYF.

The chain is built from TRBV24-1 and TRBJ1-5; TCRdb selects TRBD1, and the lack of DNA leaves this call unchecked. The CDR3 has 20 residues. Germline V gives CDR1 KGHDR, CDR2 SFDVKD. The CDR3 sequence is CATSDKTGGPIPRVNQPQHF.

The J gene is TRBJ2-2, the V gene TRBV24-1; lacking DNA, the TRBD2 call made by TCRdb goes unchecked. The CDR3 is made up of 16 amino acids. The V gene's germline CDR1 is KGHDR and CDR2 SFDVKD. This CDR3 reads CATSDLAGEIAGELFF.

V and J are TRBV3-1 and TRBJ2-3; lacking DNA, the TRBD1 call made by TCRdb goes unchecked. This CDR3 spans 15 amino acids. The germline CDR1 and CDR2 sequences are LGHDT and YNNKEL (reference sequence). CDR3: CASSTRDQDTDTQYF.

The chain is built from TRBV29-1 and TRBJ2-1; there is no DNA to check the TCRdb D call of TRBD2. The germline V gene has CDR1 SQVTM and CDR2 ANQGSEA. The CDR3 runs to 15 residues. CDR3 amino acids: CSVAGEREAPNEQFF.

V gene TRBV12-3 or TRBV12-4 combines with J gene TRBJ2-7; TCRdb returns TRBD1, unconfirmable since there is no DNA. This CDR3 has 14 residues. The CDR3: CASSWGQGVDEQYF.

CDR3 region: CASSLGGLAGSSSTDTQYF. V and J are TRBV5-1 and TRBJ2-3; there is no DNA to check the TCRdb D call of TRBD2. The CDR3 is made up of 19 amino acids. Germline V gene data show CDR1 as SGHRS and CDR2 as YFSETQ.

This chain joins TRBV9 and TRBJ2-7. The V gene's germline CDR1 is SGDLS and CDR2 YYNGEE. CDR3 length: 14 residues. The CDR3 sequence: CASSPTATGSEQYF.

This chain connects TRBV7-9 to TRBJ2-1; the TCRdb call, TRBD2, lacks DNA for checking. The CDR3 is 11 amino acids. CDR1 and CDR2 from the germline V gene are SEHNR and FQNEAQ (reference sequence). CDR3: CASRLGGEQFF.

The chain joins TRBV10-3 to TRBJ1-1. Germline-derived CDR1 and CDR2 are ENHRY and SYGVKD. The CDR3 is 14 residues long. This chain's CDR3 is CAIRDRVENTEAFF.

This chain connects TRBV29-1 to TRBJ2-3. Germline loops: CDR1 SQVTM, CDR2 ANQGSEA. The CDR3 runs to 13 residues. CDR3 in amino acids: CSGDRWSTDTQYF.

The chain carries TRBV14 and TRBJ2-5. Germline-derived CDR1 and CDR2 are SGHDN and FVKESK. This CDR3 spans 13 amino acids. CDR3 sequence: CASSPGTLENQYF.

This chain joins TRBV7-9 and TRBJ2-5; TCRdb's D gene call, TRBD1, goes unchecked for lack of DNA. Germline assignment: CDR1 SEHNR and CDR2 FQNEAQ (reference sequence). The CDR3 sequence is 16 residues long. This chain's CDR3 is CASSSPRTGPQETQYF.

The gene calls are TRBV27 and TRBJ2-7; TCRdb calls TRBD2, which cannot be checked without DNA. The germline V gene encodes CDR1 MNHEY and CDR2 SMNVEV (reference sequence). This CDR3 is 15 amino acids long. The CDR3 protein is CASRREQRPTYEQYF.

Here the CDR3 reads CASSPGGRTDTQYF. V and J are TRBV7-9 and TRBJ2-3; TCRdb selects TRBD1, and the lack of DNA leaves this call unchecked. This CDR3 region has 14 residues. Germline CDR1 and CDR2: SEHNR and FQNEAQ (reference sequence).